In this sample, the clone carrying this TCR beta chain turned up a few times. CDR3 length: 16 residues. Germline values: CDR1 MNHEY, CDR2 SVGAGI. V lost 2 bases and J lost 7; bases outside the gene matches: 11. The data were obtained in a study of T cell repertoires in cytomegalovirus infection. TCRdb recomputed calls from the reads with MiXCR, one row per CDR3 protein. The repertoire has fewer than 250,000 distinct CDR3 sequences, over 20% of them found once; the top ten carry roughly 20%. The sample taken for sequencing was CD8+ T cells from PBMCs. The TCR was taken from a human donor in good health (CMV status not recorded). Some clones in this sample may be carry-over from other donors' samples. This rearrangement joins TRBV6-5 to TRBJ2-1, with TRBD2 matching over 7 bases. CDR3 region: CASSYLSGTTRNEQFF. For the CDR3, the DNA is TGTGCCAGCAGTTACCTTTCCGGGACTACGAGAAATGAGCAGTTCTTC.